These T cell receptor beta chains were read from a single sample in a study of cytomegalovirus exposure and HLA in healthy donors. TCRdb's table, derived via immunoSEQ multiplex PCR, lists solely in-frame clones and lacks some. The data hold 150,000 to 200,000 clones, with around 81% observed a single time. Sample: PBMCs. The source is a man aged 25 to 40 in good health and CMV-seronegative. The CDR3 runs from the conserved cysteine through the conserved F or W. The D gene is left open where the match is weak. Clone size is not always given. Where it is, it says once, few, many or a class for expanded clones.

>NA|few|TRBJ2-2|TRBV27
TGTGCCAGCAGTTTATTAGCAATGAACACCGGGGAGCTGTTTTTT
CASSLLAMNTGELFF
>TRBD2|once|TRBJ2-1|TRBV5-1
TGCGCCAGCAGCCCCAGTCTAGCGGGAGGATATGAGCAGTTCTTC
CASSPSLAGGYEQFF
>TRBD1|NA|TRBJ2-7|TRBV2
TGTGCCAGCACCCCCGGGACAGGGGGTCCCTACGAGCAGTACTTC
CASTPGTGGPYEQYF
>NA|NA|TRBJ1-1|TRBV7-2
TGTGCCAGCAACATAAAAAGAGGACTCGGCGCTTTCTTT
CASNIKRGLGAFF
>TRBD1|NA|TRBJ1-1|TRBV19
TGTGCCAGTAGTACTCAAACAGGACAGGGGACGCGGTTTGGGAACACTGAAGCTTTCTTT
CASSTQTGQGTRFGNTEAFF
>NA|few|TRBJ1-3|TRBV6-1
TGTGCCAGCAGTGAGCAAGGGGAGGTCTCTGGAAACACCATATATTTT
CASSEQGEVSGNTIYF
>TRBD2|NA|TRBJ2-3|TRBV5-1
TGCGCCAGCAGATCCGGACTAGCCACAGATACGCAGTATTTT
CASRSGLATDTQYF
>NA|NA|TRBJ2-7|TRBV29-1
TGCAGCGTCCGAAGGGGGTCGACCTACGAGCAGTACTTC
CSVRRGSTYEQYF
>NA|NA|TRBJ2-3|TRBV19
TGTGCCAGTAGGCCTCCTAGCGAGACCCTAGATACGCAGTATTTT
CASRPPSETLDTQYF
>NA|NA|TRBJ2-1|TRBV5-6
TGTGCCAGCAGCTTCCCAGCGGACAATGAGCAGTTCTTC
CASSFPADNEQFF
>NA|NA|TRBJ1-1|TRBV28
TGTGCCAGCAGTTTATATAATGAAGCTTTCTTT
CASSLYNEAFF
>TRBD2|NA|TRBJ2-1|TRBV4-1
TGCGCCAGCAGCCAAGAAGCAGCGGGAGTAGGGGAGCAGTTCTTC
CASSQEAAGVGEQFF
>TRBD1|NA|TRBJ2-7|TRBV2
TGTGCCAGCACAGGACAGGGGGCATCCTACGAGCAGTACTTC
CASTGQGASYEQYF
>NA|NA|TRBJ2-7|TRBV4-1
TGCGCCAGCAGCCCTGGTCGCCTATCGTCCTACGAGCAGTACTTC
CASSPGRLSSYEQYF
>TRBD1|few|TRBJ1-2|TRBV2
TGTGCCAGCAGACCAGACGCGGGACAGGCGGTTTTGGCCTTC
CASRPDAGQAVLAF
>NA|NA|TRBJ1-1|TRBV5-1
TGCGCCAGCAGCTTGGGAGGTGGTTACACTGAAGCTTTCTTT
CASSLGGGYTEAFF
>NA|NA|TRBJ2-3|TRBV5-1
TGCGCCAGCAGTTCTGGGACTTTGGGGGATACGCAGTATTTT
CASSSGTLGDTQYF
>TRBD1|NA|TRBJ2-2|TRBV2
TGTGCCAGCAGTGTTACCGCCAGGGGGTCTGTAACCGGGGAGCTGTTTTTT
CASSVTARGSVTGELFF
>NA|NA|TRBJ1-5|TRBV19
TGTGCCAGTAGTATAGATCTTTCAGGGTCTAGCAATCAGCCCCAGCATTTT
CASSIDLSGSSNQPQHF
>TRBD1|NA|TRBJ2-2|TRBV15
TGTGCCACCAGCAAAGGACAGGGGGCTAGCACCGGGGAGCTGTTTTTT
CATSKGQGASTGELFF
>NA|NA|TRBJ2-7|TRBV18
TGTGCCAGCTCACCCGGCCGCGGGCGGAACTACGAGCAGTACTTC
CASSPGRGRNYEQYF
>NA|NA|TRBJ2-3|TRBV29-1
TGCAGCGTTGCAAGCGGCACCACAGATACGCAGTATTTT
CSVASGTTDTQYF
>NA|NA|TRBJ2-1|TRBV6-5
TGTGCCAGCAGTTACGAGGGTGAGCAGTTCTTC
CASSYEGEQFF
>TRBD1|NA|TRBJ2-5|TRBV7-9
TGTGCCAGCAGCCCCCGGGACAGGGGAAGTACGCAAGAGACCCAGTACTTC
CASSPRDRGSTQETQYF
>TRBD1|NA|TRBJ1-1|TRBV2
TGTGCCAGCAGAGGGACAGGGGCGTACACTGAAGCTTTCTTT
CASRGTGAYTEAFF
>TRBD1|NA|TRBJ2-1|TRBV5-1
TGCGCCAGCAGCTCGGGACAGGGATCCAATGAGCAGTTCTTC
CASSSGQGSNEQFF
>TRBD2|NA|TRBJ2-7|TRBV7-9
TGTGCCAGCAGCTTTTCGCCTAGCGGAGATATTTCCTACGAGCAGTACTTC
CASSFSPSGDISYEQYF
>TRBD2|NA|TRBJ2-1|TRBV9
TGTGCCAGCAGCGTAGGCCCCTGGGCTAGCGGGAGTGAGAATGAGCAGTTCTTC
CASSVGPWASGSENEQFF
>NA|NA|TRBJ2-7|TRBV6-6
TGTGCCAGCCGCACGGGGAGCGGCCCCTCCTACGAGCAGTACTTC
CASRTGSGPSYEQYF
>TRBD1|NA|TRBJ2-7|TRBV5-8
TGTGCCAGCAGCGGACCCGGGACAGGGCGGTACGAGCAGTACTTC
CASSGPGTGRYEQYF
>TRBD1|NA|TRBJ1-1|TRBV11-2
TGTGCCAGCAGCCTCTCAGGGACAAACCGCGGGACAGTGAACACTGAAGCTTTCTTT
CASSLSGTNRGTVNTEAFF
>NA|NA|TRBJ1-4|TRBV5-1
TGCGCCAGCAGCTTCGGAGGAGTTAATGAAAAACTGTTTTTT
CASSFGGVNEKLFF
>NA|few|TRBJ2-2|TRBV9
TGTGCCAGCAGGGCCCAGGTGAACACCGGGGAGCTGTTTTTT
CASRAQVNTGELFF
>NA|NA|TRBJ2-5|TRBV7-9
TGTGCCAGCAGCGGACAGACCGCCCCAGAGACCCAGTACTTC
CASSGQTAPETQYF
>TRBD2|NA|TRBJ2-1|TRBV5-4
TGTGCCAGCAGCTTGGTTTGGGCGGGGGTTAGAGACAATGAGCAGTTCTTC
CASSLVWAGVRDNEQFF
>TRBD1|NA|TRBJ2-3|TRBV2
TGTGCCAGCAGTGGCCCCGGGACAGGGCGGGATACGCAGTATTTT
CASSGPGTGRDTQYF